This TCR beta chain was observed in a study of blood T cell repertoires in COVID-19 (dated by TCRdb to about 2020). At the level of the whole study: Samples from collaborators originated in the United States, Italy and Spain and spanned both the acute and convalescent phases of COVID-19. The material from the prospective study consisted of cDNA or gDNA derived from T cells, B-cell-depleted T cells, or PBMCs. Subjects who had been exposed to COVID-19, were actively infected with it, or had recovered from it provided the deeply sampled blood TCRbeta repertoires that made up the dataset. The repertoires were released in a freely available public database meant as a resource for research on the immune response to SARS-CoV-2. Samples came from the ongoing ImmuneRACE study (first 160 participants) plus 1,254 subjects from 6 global collaborators. A de-identified subject ID, COVID-19 status, age in years and sex were almost always included in the sample metadata. Where HLA class I and class II types were available, the types were taken from metadata supplied by the sample provider, not from assay-based typing. General findings and caveats noted by the study authors: How much clinical and demographic metadata was included differed by source and by participant, and the metadata was provided uncurated.

Details on this clone: Its antigen remains unidentified. Per-nucleotide qualities are absent, and no much larger clonotype sits a single base away.

TCRbeta CDR3 regions were amplified from genomic DNA using the immunoSEQ Assay, a bias-controlled multiplex PCR. The original pipeline was this. Within the assay, amplification of reference gene primers was used to estimate how many nucleated cells each sample contained. To quantify the absolute abundance of each unique TCRbeta CDR3 rearrangement, sequence reads were collapsed and filtered. Productive Simpson clonality was computed per sample as the square root of Simpson's diversity index over productive rearrangements. The source is immuneACCESS, and TCRdb retained only in-frame sequences with V and J called. Part of the clones is not carried over; for the studies checked, unresolved V genes explain less than half of this, and the remainder is unexplained. From that table come the V and J calls and clone size; the DNA was used to work out D and trimming. The sample table contains around 100,000 clones; only one count was recorded for approximately 89% of them. Under 5% of the sample belongs to the ten largest clones.

Whole blood was collected in K2EDTA tubes by collaborating institutions according to the institutions' own protocols. For TCRbeta analysis, collaborators shipped samples as frozen whole blood, isolated PBMCs, or DNA extracted from either of those sample types. Reading the germline V gene gives CDR1 SGHVS and CDR2 FQNEAQ. V gives up 5 bases and J gives up 4 bases, and the segment between their germline ends measures 17 bases. The CDR3, cysteine through phenylalanine, is 15 amino acids long. Of all the DNA, just the CDR3 is kept, 45 bases in frame from base 1. The sample comprised peripheral blood. The V and J segments used are TRBV7-8 and TRBJ1-1, with the D gene uncertain. The source is a man aged 35 to 55 with acute or convalescent COVID-19. The CDR3 region: CASSPRRRKGTEAFF. The sequenced DNA is TGTGCCAGCAGCCCAAGGAGGCGTAAGGGCACTGAAGCTTTCTTT.